The rows below give T cell receptor beta chains drawn from one sample of a study of patients and donors after allogeneic stem cell transplantation. TCRdb called the RT-PCR reads again in MiXCR, with one record for every CDR3 protein. The data show over 150,000 distinct CDR3 sequences, 25% to 35% seen once. Sequencing input: blood, either unsorted or a sorted T cell fraction (not recorded which). Receptor source: a human donor who was either an allogeneic HSCT recipient or a stem cell or donor lymphocyte infusion donor (not recorded which). It is not recorded whose cells these are; they may come from a transplant donor. The CDR3 runs from the conserved cysteine through the conserved F or W. A D gene is named only where the DNA matches it firmly. Rows may omit the clone size; those that give it use once, few, many or a size class.

-	TRBJ1-3	TRBV7-2	few	TGTGCCAGCAGCTTAGCGGGGGGGGCAGGAAACACCATATATTTT	CASSLAGGAGNTIYF
TRBD2	TRBJ2-5	TRBV4-3	few	TGCGCCAGCAGCCAAGACGGCGGGAGGGCCGGGGAGACCCAGTACTTC	CASSQDGGRAGETQYF
TRBD1	TRBJ1-5	TRBV2	few	TGTGCCAGCAGCGGACAGGGGTTCGCTCAGCCCCAGCATTTT	CASSGQGFAQPQHF
-	TRBJ1-3	TRBV9	-	TGTGCCAGCAGCGACCGGACGTCTGGAAACACCATATATTTT	CASSDRTSGNTIYF
TRBD1	TRBJ1-6	TRBV6-6	-	TGTGCCAGCAGTCTTTCCGGGACAGGGAATTCACCCCTCCACTTT	CASSLSGTGNSPLHF
-	TRBJ2-3	TRBV6-5	-	TGTGCCAACCAGTACGGCCACTTACTAGAGAGCGGCACAGATACGCAGTATTTT	CANQYGHLLESGTDTQYF
-	TRBJ1-2	TRBV6-5	few	TGTGCCAGCAGTTACTCCCGGGACCTCTATGGCTACACCTTC	CASSYSRDLYGYTF
-	TRBJ2-5	TRBV30	few	TGTGCCTGGAGTGTGGTCAGGGAGACCCAGTACTTC	CAWSVVRETQYF
TRBD1	TRBJ1-2	TRBV19	-	TGTGCCAGTAGCCTCACAGGGGCCGCTAACTATGGCTACACCTTC	CASSLTGAANYGYTF
-	TRBJ1-6	TRBV7-2	few	TGTGCCAGCAGCTTAGGACTTTGGGGGGCAGATAATTCACCCCTCCACTTT	CASSLGLWGADNSPLHF
-	TRBJ2-7	TRBV4-2	-	TGTGCCAGCAGCCAAGAGAACAGGGTTAGCGAGCAGTACTTC	CASSQENRVSEQYF
TRBD1	TRBJ2-3	TRBV5-1	-	TGCGCCAGCAGCAGATCGACAGGGCTATTAACAGATACGCAGTATTTT	CASSRSTGLLTDTQYF
-	TRBJ2-3	TRBV18	-	TGTGCCAGCTCACAGGGGGTAGCGGGAGATACGCAGTATTTT	CASSQGVAGDTQYF
-	TRBJ2-3	TRBV7-9	few	TGTGCCAGCAGCTTTCGGGAGTCTAGCACAGATACGCAGTATTTT	CASSFRESSTDTQYF
-	TRBJ2-2	TRBV29-1	-	TGCAGCGCGGGCACGAACACCGGGGAGCTGTTTTTT	CSAGTNTGELFF
TRBD2	TRBJ2-1	TRBV7-2	-	TGTGCCAGCAGCTTATACGGACTAGGAAATGAGCAGTTCTTC	CASSLYGLGNEQFF
-	TRBJ2-7	TRBV29-1	few	TGCAGCGTTGTGGCCAGTTACTACGAGCAGTACTTC	CSVVASYYEQYF
TRBD1	TRBJ2-4	TRBV28	-	TGTGCCAGCAGACCAACCGGGACAGGGGGAAACATTCAGTACTTC	CASRPTGTGGNIQYF
-	TRBJ2-7	TRBV6-2/TRBV6-3	-	TGTGCCAGCCATGCGGGTCGGTGGACAGAGAACTCCTACGAGCAGTACTTC	CASHAGRWTENSYEQYF
-	TRBJ2-3	TRBV6-2/TRBV6-3	few	TGTGCCAGCAGTTCAGGGTTCCCTAGCACAGATACGCAGTATTTT	CASSSGFPSTDTQYF
-	TRBJ1-5	TRBV6-5	many	TGTGCCAGCAGCCCGGGAGACGGCAATCAGCCCCAGCATTTT	CASSPGDGNQPQHF
-	TRBJ1-1	TRBV25-1	few	TGTGCCACCGCCCTAAGGGAGAAAGCTTTCTTT	CATALREKAFF
TRBD2	TRBJ2-3	TRBV5-1	few	TGCGCCAGCAGCTTGGGCCCGGGAGGAGATACGCAGTATTTT	CASSLGPGGDTQYF
-	TRBJ1-2	TRBV12-3/TRBV12-4	-	TGTGCCAGCAGCGCACAGATTAACTATGGCTACACCTTC	CASSAQINYGYTF
-	TRBJ1-1	TRBV29-1	many	TGCAGCGTTGAAGGAGGAGGGATGGCTTTCTTT	CSVEGGGMAFF
-	TRBJ1-4	TRBV4-3	-	TGCGCCAGCAGCCAAGATGGCCAGGGGCGGGAAAAACTGTTTTTT	CASSQDGQGREKLFF
TRBD1	TRBJ1-2	TRBV28	few	TGTGCCAGCAGTTCGACAGGGACGGTCTATGGCTACACCTTC	CASSSTGTVYGYTF
-	TRBJ1-5	TRBV12-3/TRBV12-4	-	TGTGCCAGCAGTTTGCCCGGACAAAATAGCAATCAGCCCCAGCATTTT	CASSLPGQNSNQPQHF
-	TRBJ1-4	TRBV12-3/TRBV12-4	-	TGTGCCAGCAGTTTCAGTGTCGACTTTGCAACTAATGAAAAACTGTTTTTT	CASSFSVDFATNEKLFF
-	TRBJ1-2	TRBV5-5	-	TGTGCCAGCAGCCGTGTTCTACAGGATTACTATGGCTACACCTTC	CASSRVLQDYYGYTF
-	TRBJ1-2	TRBV29-1	-	TGCAGCGTTGAAGATCCATCCCCCCCACAGGGAGTCTGCCTTCATGGCTACACCTTC	CSVEDPSPPQGVCLHGYTF
TRBD2	TRBJ2-1	TRBV6-6	few	TGTGCCAGCAGTTACCCCCTTAGCGGGAGGGCCTCCAATGAGCAGTTCTTC	CASSYPLSGRASNEQFF
-	TRBJ2-7	TRBV9	-	TGTGCCAGCAGCGTAAGGCCGGGAGTCTACGAGCAGTACTTC	CASSVRPGVYEQYF
-	TRBJ1-1	TRBV12-3/TRBV12-4	-	TGTGCCAGCAGTTTGATAAGTGACACTGAAGCTTTCTTT	CASSLISDTEAFF
TRBD1	TRBJ2-1	TRBV12-3/TRBV12-4	-	TGTGCCAGCAGTTTAGAGGATGGGTGGAACAGGGGGCATCTCGATGAGCAGTTCTTC	CASSLEDGWNRGHLDEQFF
-	TRBJ1-2	TRBV10-3	-	TGTGCCATCAGTGACGGCAGGCTGAAGGATGGCTACACCTTC	CAISDGRLKDGYTF
-	TRBJ1-1	TRBV6-6	-	TGTGCCAGCGCCACGCCGAACACTGAAGCTTTCTTT	CASATPNTEAFF
-	TRBJ2-1	TRBV21-1	once	TGTGCCAGCAGCAATCTTCCCAACGGGAGTGTCTACAATGAGCAGTTCTTC	CASSNLPNGSVYNEQFF
-	TRBJ2-1	TRBV4-3	-	TGCGCCAGCAGCCAAGGTCGCTGGTTACGCTCCTACAATGAGCAGTTCTTC	CASSQGRWLRSYNEQFF
-	TRBJ2-5	TRBV15	-	TGTGCCACCAGCAGAGTCGTGGGTTACGAGACCCAGTACTTC	CATSRVVGYETQYF
TRBD1	TRBJ2-1	TRBV6-2/TRBV6-3	few	TGTGCCAGCAGGACAGGGGGCTCCTACAATGAGCAGTTCTTC	CASRTGGSYNEQFF
-	TRBJ2-1	TRBV6-6	few	TGTGCCAGCAGTCTACAGGGCGGGGATGAGCAGTTCTTC	CASSLQGGDEQFF
TRBD2	TRBJ2-7	TRBV24-1	-	TGTGCCACCAGTGATTCCGGGACTAGCGGGTTCTCCTACGAGCAGTACTTC	CATSDSGTSGFSYEQYF
TRBD1	TRBJ1-1	TRBV12-5	many	TGTGCTAGTGGTTCGACAGGGTCCACTGAAGCTTTCTTT	CASGSTGSTEAFF
TRBD1	TRBJ1-2	TRBV28	few	TGTGCCAGCAGTTTATTGGACAGGGTAGACTATGGCTACACCTTC	CASSLLDRVDYGYTF
-	TRBJ2-7	TRBV15	-	TGTGCCACCAGCAGAGATCTAACAGCCTACGAGCAGTACTTC	CATSRDLTAYEQYF
TRBD2	TRBJ2-3	TRBV10-3	once	TGTGCCATCACGCAGCGGGAGCGCACAGATACGCAGTATTTT	CAITQRERTDTQYF
-	TRBJ1-2	TRBV20-1	-	TGCAGTGCTTGGCCGGCGCAGGGGATAGACTATGGCTACACCTTC	CSAWPAQGIDYGYTF
-	TRBJ2-1	TRBV5-6	-	TGTGCCAGCAGCTTCAGGGGACCGCTCTACAATGAGCAGTTCTTC	CASSFRGPLYNEQFF
-	TRBJ2-3	TRBV6-5	few	TGTGCCAGCCGGACAGGGAGGGCGGGGGATACGCAGTATTTT	CASRTGRAGDTQYF
-	TRBJ2-7	TRBV4-3	-	TGCGCCAGCAGCCAAGTAGACTCCTACGAGCAGTACTTC	CASSQVDSYEQYF
-	TRBJ1-5	TRBV7-8	few	TGTGCCAGCACCTTCCTCGGAGGGGTGGGACAGCCCCAGCATTTT	CASTFLGGVGQPQHF
-	TRBJ1-4	TRBV5-1	few	TGCGCCAGCAGCTTGGCCGGGACACTTCTTGATGAAAAACTGTTTTTT	CASSLAGTLLDEKLFF
TRBD2	TRBJ2-1	TRBV29-1	-	TGCAGCGTTGAAGAAAGGGGACTAGCGGGAGTCGATGAGCAGTTCTTC	CSVEERGLAGVDEQFF
-	TRBJ2-1	TRBV29-1	once	TGCAGCGTTGAAGGCTACAATGAGCAGTTCTTC	CSVEGYNEQFF
TRBD1	TRBJ1-5	TRBV10-3	-	TGTGCCATCAGTCCCGGGACAGGGGATCAGCCCCAGCATTTT	CAISPGTGDQPQHF
TRBD1	TRBJ1-2	TRBV27	few	TGTGCCAGCAGTTTCTCAGGGGGGAACTATGGCTACACCTTC	CASSFSGGNYGYTF
-	TRBJ2-7	TRBV7-9	-	TGTGCCAGCAGCCCGATCACCTACGAGCAGTACTTC	CASSPITYEQYF
TRBD1	TRBJ1-5	TRBV30	-	TGTGCCTGGAGTGAGCAGACAGGGAGCGGACAGCCCCAGCATTTT	CAWSEQTGSGQPQHF
-	TRBJ1-5	TRBV7-8	few	TGTGCCAGCAGCTTAGACAGACCTAATAGCAATCAGCCCCAGCATTTT	CASSLDRPNSNQPQHF